This TCR beta chain is drawn from a study of cytomegalovirus exposure and HLA in healthy donors (TCRdb year 2017). Regarding the study in general: According to a later analysis, one platform produced both the 120 validation repertoires and the approximately 660 repertoires of the first cohort. To predict cytomegalovirus infection status, the study brought together high-throughput TCR immunosequencing, statistical association of individual TCRs with disease status, and machine learning. A separate validation cohort of about 110 different subjects was used in addition to the roughly 700-subject first cohort. The study aimed to test whether cataloging public T cell receptors could reveal signatures of past pathogen exposure. Results and caveats for the whole study, not just this receptor: The authors suggested that the approach could potentially be extended to other disease states and immunological phenotypes. All 120 or so repertoires were used to score co-occurrence in the validation cohort in a later analysis, because that analysis had no HLA typing for the cohort. Across donors, most TCR sequences were observed very rarely, whereas some public TCRs were present in many individuals. A few of the identified cytomegalovirus-associated TCR beta chains were confirmed in vitro to be specific for cytomegalovirus antigens. The classifier was reported to diagnose cytomegalovirus status with high specificity and sensitivity in both the original and validation cohorts. A total of fewer than 200 TCR beta chains were listed by the study as associated with cytomegalovirus. In a later analysis, TCRs clustered in the first cohort were found to also tend to co-occur in the roughly 110 validation repertoires, with approximately 95% of cluster scores above 0.

The library was built by means of the immunoSEQ multiplex PCR assay. On the authors' methods: A statistical classification framework was developed to diagnose cytomegalovirus status using the catalog of TCR beta chain sequences. TCRdb took over this immuneACCESS table, retaining in-frame rearrangements with V and J assigned. Such tables are incomplete; in checked studies, under half of the missing clones stem from an unresolved V gene, and the remainder is unexplained. The V and J calls and the clone size are those of that table, but D and trimming were determined from the DNA. The sample profile shows about 79,000 clones; 93% of them were found once. The top ten clonotypes cover about 3.8% of the sample. The CDR3 runs 15 residues from the cysteine to the phenylalanine. The only DNA kept is the CDR3, 45 bases in frame from the first base. V loses 2 bases of germline sequence and J loses 3 bases, and the interval between the two ends is 13 bases. CDR1 is given as MNHNS and CDR2 as SASEGT, both from the germline V gene.

Separate from the approximately 730-subject first cohort, the validation cohort of roughly 110 subjects was the group to which the donors belonged. As to this clone: Its target antigen remains unknown. Base-call qualities are not available, and no considerably larger clone is one nucleotide away.

The rearrangement joined TRBV6-1 to TRBJ1-2; TRBD1 could be the D gene, as 5 bases match. Sequencing was performed on PBMCs. The sequence derives from a woman aged 25-40 years in good health and CMV-seronegative. The CDR3 region reads CASSEFRDSDYGYTF. The base sequence is TGTGCCAGCAGTGAATTCCGGGACTCTGACTATGGCTACACCTTC.